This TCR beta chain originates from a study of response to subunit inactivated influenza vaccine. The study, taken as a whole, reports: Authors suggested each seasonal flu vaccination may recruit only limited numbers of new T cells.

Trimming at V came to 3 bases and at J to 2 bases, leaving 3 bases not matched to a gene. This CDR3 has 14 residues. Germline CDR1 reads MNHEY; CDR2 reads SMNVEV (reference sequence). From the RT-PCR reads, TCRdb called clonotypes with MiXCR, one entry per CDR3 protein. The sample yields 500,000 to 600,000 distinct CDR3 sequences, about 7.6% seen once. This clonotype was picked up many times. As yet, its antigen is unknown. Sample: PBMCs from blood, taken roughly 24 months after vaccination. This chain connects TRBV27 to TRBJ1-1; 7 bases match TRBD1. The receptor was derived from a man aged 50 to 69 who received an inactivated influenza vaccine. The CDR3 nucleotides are TGTGCCAGCAGTTTCGCAGGGGGAAACACTGAAGCTTTCTTT. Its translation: CASSFAGGNTEAFF.